A selection of T cell receptor beta chains follows, all from one sample in a study of blood T cells in healthy people across ages. TCRdb used MiXCR to reprocess the 5' RACE reads, holding one entry per CDR3 protein. The table has 1.5 million to 2 million distinct CDR3 sequences, about 39% seen once. Sequencing was performed on blood. These receptors were taken from a human donor in good health. The CDR3 runs from the conserved cysteine through the conserved F or W. The order of the fields is J gene, D gene, V gene, clone size, CDR3 DNA, CDR3 protein. The D gene is left open where the match is weak. A row's size may be missing; if present it is once, few, many or a size class.

j_gene: TRBJ2-7; d_gene: -; v_gene: TRBV5-5; abundance: -; CDR3nt: TGTGCCAGCAGCTTGTCTCCCGAGAACTCCTACGAGCAGTACTTC; CDR3aa: CASSLSPENSYEQYF
j_gene: TRBJ2-5; d_gene: TRBD2; v_gene: TRBV20-1; abundance: -; CDR3nt: TGCAGTGCCCGTAAACGACTAGCTCGGGAGCAGTACTTC; CDR3aa: CSARKRLAREQYF
j_gene: TRBJ2-7; d_gene: -; v_gene: TRBV12-3/TRBV12-4; abundance: -; CDR3nt: TGTGCCGACAGCTCCCTTGGGGGCTCCTACGAGCAGTACTTC; CDR3aa: CADSSLGGSYEQYF
j_gene: TRBJ1-1; d_gene: -; v_gene: TRBV20-1; abundance: -; CDR3nt: TGCAGTGCTAGAGCCAGGAGGGGTTACACTGAAGCTTTCTTT; CDR3aa: CSARARRGYTEAFF
j_gene: TRBJ2-1; d_gene: -; v_gene: TRBV12-3/TRBV12-4; abundance: -; CDR3nt: TGTGCCAGCAGTTCAGGGCTCGGGCAGTTCTTC; CDR3aa: CASSSGLGQFF
j_gene: TRBJ2-1; d_gene: -; v_gene: TRBV20-1; abundance: -; CDR3nt: TGCAGTGCTAGCTCGTCGATAGGGGATTTAAGATCTTCCTACAATGAGCAGTTCTTC; CDR3aa: CSASSSIGDLRSSYNEQFF
j_gene: TRBJ2-3; d_gene: -; v_gene: TRBV4-2; abundance: -; CDR3nt: TGTGCCAGCAGCCAAGTCTACCTACGTGATTACAGCACAGATACGCAGTATTTT; CDR3aa: CASSQVYLRDYSTDTQYF
j_gene: TRBJ2-3; d_gene: -; v_gene: TRBV7-6; abundance: few; CDR3nt: TGTGCCAGCAGCCCGCTTTGGGCGGGGAACCGCACAGATACGCAGTATTTT; CDR3aa: CASSPLWAGNRTDTQYF
j_gene: TRBJ2-3; d_gene: TRBD2; v_gene: TRBV6-9; abundance: -; CDR3nt: TGTGCCAGCACCGAGTTGGGGGGGAGTACGCAGTATTTT; CDR3aa: CASTELGGSTQYF
j_gene: TRBJ1-2; d_gene: TRBD1; v_gene: TRBV7-9; abundance: -; CDR3nt: TGTGCCAGCAGCACGACAGGGGAAATCCGTGGCTACACCTTC; CDR3aa: CASSTTGEIRGYTF
j_gene: TRBJ1-2; d_gene: TRBD1; v_gene: TRBV10-3; abundance: -; CDR3nt: TGTGCCATCAGGGGGGACAGGGGAGGAGACTATGGCTACACCTTC; CDR3aa: CAIRGDRGGDYGYTF
j_gene: TRBJ1-1; d_gene: -; v_gene: TRBV19; abundance: -; CDR3nt: TGTGCCAGTATTTCGGACAGTTACACTGAAGCTTTCTTT; CDR3aa: CASISDSYTEAFF
j_gene: TRBJ2-7; d_gene: TRBD2; v_gene: TRBV7-9; abundance: -; CDR3nt: TGTGCCAGCAGCAGGACTAGCGGGGGGGCCTTCGGCAACGAGCAGTACTTC; CDR3aa: CASSRTSGGAFGNEQYF
j_gene: TRBJ2-1; d_gene: -; v_gene: TRBV4-3; abundance: -; CDR3nt: TGCGCCAGCAGCCGATTATTCCTAGCCGACAATGAGCAGTTCTTC; CDR3aa: CASSRLFLADNEQFF
j_gene: TRBJ2-7; d_gene: TRBD1; v_gene: TRBV18; abundance: -; CDR3nt: TGTGCCAGCTCACCGTCGGACAGGGTCGGCTCCTACGAGCAGTACTTC; CDR3aa: CASSPSDRVGSYEQYF
j_gene: TRBJ2-3; d_gene: -; v_gene: TRBV20-1; abundance: -; CDR3nt: TGCAGTGCTAGAGCCCTGAGGGGGGTTGCAGATACGCAGTATTTT; CDR3aa: CSARALRGVADTQYF
j_gene: TRBJ2-1; d_gene: -; v_gene: TRBV4-1; abundance: many; CDR3nt: TGCGCCAGCAGCCAAGGTGGTCCCAATGAGCAGTTCTTC; CDR3aa: CASSQGGPNEQFF
j_gene: TRBJ2-5; d_gene: TRBD1; v_gene: TRBV2; abundance: -; CDR3nt: TGTGCCAGCAGTGAACGGACAGGAGAGACCCAGTACTTC; CDR3aa: CASSERTGETQYF
j_gene: TRBJ1-5; d_gene: -; v_gene: TRBV18; abundance: few; CDR3nt: TGTGCCAGCTCACAAATGAGGAATCAGCCCCAGCATTTT; CDR3aa: CASSQMRNQPQHF
j_gene: TRBJ2-6; d_gene: -; v_gene: TRBV5-1; abundance: -; CDR3nt: TGCGCCAGCAGCTCGGAGACAAGAAGCTCTGGGGCCAACGTCCTGACTTTC; CDR3aa: CASSSETRSSGANVLTF
j_gene: TRBJ2-4; d_gene: -; v_gene: TRBV6-6; abundance: once; CDR3nt: TGTGCCAGCGTAGCCTCCCTAGCCAAAAACATTCAGGACTTC; CDR3aa: CASVASLAKNIQDF
j_gene: TRBJ2-1; d_gene: -; v_gene: TRBV10-3; abundance: -; CDR3nt: TGTGCCATCGAGGACTCACGGAATGAGCAGTTCTTC; CDR3aa: CAIEDSRNEQFF
j_gene: TRBJ2-5; d_gene: -; v_gene: TRBV9; abundance: few; CDR3nt: TGTGCCAGCAGCGGGGGGGTGAAAGAGACCCAGTACTTC; CDR3aa: CASSGGVKETQYF
j_gene: TRBJ1-1; d_gene: TRBD1; v_gene: TRBV29-1; abundance: few; CDR3nt: TGCAGCGTTGGGGGACAGTTATCGGTGACTGAAGCTTTCTTT; CDR3aa: CSVGGQLSVTEAFF
j_gene: TRBJ1-1; d_gene: TRBD1; v_gene: TRBV4-2; abundance: -; CDR3nt: TGTGCCAGCAGCCAAGAAGGGCAGGGGGCTGAAGCTTTCTTT; CDR3aa: CASSQEGQGAEAFF
j_gene: TRBJ2-4; d_gene: TRBD1; v_gene: TRBV7-8; abundance: -; CDR3nt: TGTGCCAGCAGCTCAACTCAAGACAGGGTGGACATTCAGTACTTC; CDR3aa: CASSSTQDRVDIQYF
j_gene: TRBJ2-1; d_gene: TRBD2; v_gene: TRBV11-2; abundance: -; CDR3nt: TGTGCCAGCAGCTTAGATCTCAGCGGGGGCGAAGCCTACAATGAGCAGTTCTTC; CDR3aa: CASSLDLSGGEAYNEQFF
j_gene: TRBJ2-6; d_gene: TRBD1; v_gene: TRBV2; abundance: -; CDR3nt: TGTGCCAGCAAGGGACAGGTGGGGTCTGGGGCCAACGTCCTGACTTTC; CDR3aa: CASKGQVGSGANVLTF
j_gene: TRBJ2-7; d_gene: -; v_gene: TRBV9; abundance: few; CDR3nt: TGTGCCAGCAGCGTAGGGGGAGGAAAAGCCTCTTCCGAGCAGTACTTC; CDR3aa: CASSVGGGKASSEQYF
j_gene: TRBJ2-7; d_gene: -; v_gene: TRBV20-1; abundance: few; CDR3nt: TGCAGTGCTAGAGATCCAGGGGCAACATCTTCCTACGAGCAGTACTTC; CDR3aa: CSARDPGATSSYEQYF
j_gene: TRBJ1-3; d_gene: -; v_gene: TRBV6-5; abundance: few; CDR3nt: TGTGCCAGCAGTCTCCGGGGCCCCGGGGGAAACACCATATATTTT; CDR3aa: CASSLRGPGGNTIYF
j_gene: TRBJ2-5; d_gene: TRBD2; v_gene: TRBV2; abundance: -; CDR3nt: TGTGCCAGCAGTGAAGCTAGCGGGGGGGAAGAGACCCAGTACTTC; CDR3aa: CASSEASGGEETQYF
j_gene: TRBJ1-2; d_gene: -; v_gene: TRBV7-2; abundance: -; CDR3nt: TGTGCCAGCAGCTTAGTGACAGGCCCATATGGCTACACCTTC; CDR3aa: CASSLVTGPYGYTF
j_gene: TRBJ2-5; d_gene: TRBD2; v_gene: TRBV10-3; abundance: -; CDR3nt: TGTGCCATCAGTGGGCCGGTAGCGGGGGGGAATCAAGAGACCCAGTACTTC; CDR3aa: CAISGPVAGGNQETQYF
j_gene: TRBJ2-2; d_gene: -; v_gene: TRBV24-1; abundance: -; CDR3nt: TGTGCCACCAGTGATCCCACAGGGAGTAGGAACACCGGGGAGCTGTTTTTT; CDR3aa: CATSDPTGSRNTGELFF
j_gene: TRBJ2-7; d_gene: -; v_gene: TRBV7-2; abundance: few; CDR3nt: TGTGCCAGCAGCTTAAATACAGGGTCCTCCTACGAGCAGTACTTC; CDR3aa: CASSLNTGSSYEQYF
j_gene: TRBJ1-1; d_gene: -; v_gene: TRBV5-1; abundance: -; CDR3nt: TGCGCCAGCAGCTTGGCAGTTGAGGGGACTGAAGCTTTCTTT; CDR3aa: CASSLAVEGTEAFF
j_gene: TRBJ2-7; d_gene: -; v_gene: TRBV4-1; abundance: many; CDR3nt: TGCGCCAGCAGCCCCCCGAACAGGGAAAGGTTCTACGAGCAGTACTTC; CDR3aa: CASSPPNRERFYEQYF
j_gene: TRBJ2-4; d_gene: -; v_gene: TRBV5-1; abundance: few; CDR3nt: TGCGCCGGCAGCTTGGTGTCCGCTGTGGGAGCCAAAAACATTCAGTACTTC; CDR3aa: CAGSLVSAVGAKNIQYF
j_gene: TRBJ1-5; d_gene: -; v_gene: TRBV20-1; abundance: -; CDR3nt: TGCAGTGTCTTGCTCAGGGACAATCAGCCCCAGCATTTT; CDR3aa: CSVLLRDNQPQHF
j_gene: TRBJ1-2; d_gene: -; v_gene: TRBV7-2; abundance: -; CDR3nt: TGTGCCAGCAGCTTAGGTAGAAGGGCCCTCCCTGACTATGGCTACACCTTC; CDR3aa: CASSLGRRALPDYGYTF